This TCR beta chain originates from a study of monozygotic twins with inflammatory bowel disease. Findings and limits, study-wide: IBD patients had lower TCRbeta diversity (inverse Simpson) than healthy co-twins. Different T cell subtypes could not be distinguished.

The CDR3 has 15 residues. The germline CDR1 and CDR2 sequences are SGHTA and FQGNSA. On this clonotype itself: Antigen specificity is unknown.

Around 4,000 ng of total RNA went into each TCR library. Template switching incorporated UMIs with a 6-nucleotide sample barcode. Reprocessing the 5' RACE reads, TCRdb reports a single entry for every CDR3 protein and omits DNA. The sample table sets out more than 300,000 distinct CDR3 sequences. V is TRBV7-2 and J is TRBJ2-2; as DNA is missing, the TRBD1 call by TCRdb cannot be tested. Specimen: blood. This sequence was found in a human donor with ulcerative colitis or Crohn's disease, or a healthy co-twin of an affected twin (not recorded which). This CDR3 reads CASSLAQGGAGELFF.